This T cell receptor beta chain was found in a study of blood T cell repertoires in COVID-19. The wider study: Spain, Italy and the United States supplied samples that represented acute and convalescent COVID-19. The analysed material was cDNA or gDNA that came from T cells, B-cell-depleted T cells, or PBMCs.

The authors' processing: Amplification from reference gene primers served as the basis for estimated nucleated cell counts. The data were produced by immunoSEQ multiplex PCR, yet TCRdb's version contains in-frame clones alone and is incomplete. Clone size and the V and J calls come from that table; the DNA yielded D and trimming. Among approximately 44,000 clones listed, 85% to 95% were seen once. CDR3 length: 14 amino acids. Germline V gene lookup returns CDR1 SGHRS and CDR2 YFSETQ. J lost 6 bases, V lost 4 bases, and 9 bases had no gene match. J is TRBJ1-2 and V is TRBV5-1; 7 nucleotides align to TRBD1. The material sequenced was peripheral blood. This sequence originates from a man aged 50 to 59 with COVID-19, enrolled during active disease. CDR3 in amino acids: CASSADRPGDGYTF. The CDR3, as DNA: TGCGCCAGCAGCGCGGACAGGCCAGGGGATGGCTACACCTTC.